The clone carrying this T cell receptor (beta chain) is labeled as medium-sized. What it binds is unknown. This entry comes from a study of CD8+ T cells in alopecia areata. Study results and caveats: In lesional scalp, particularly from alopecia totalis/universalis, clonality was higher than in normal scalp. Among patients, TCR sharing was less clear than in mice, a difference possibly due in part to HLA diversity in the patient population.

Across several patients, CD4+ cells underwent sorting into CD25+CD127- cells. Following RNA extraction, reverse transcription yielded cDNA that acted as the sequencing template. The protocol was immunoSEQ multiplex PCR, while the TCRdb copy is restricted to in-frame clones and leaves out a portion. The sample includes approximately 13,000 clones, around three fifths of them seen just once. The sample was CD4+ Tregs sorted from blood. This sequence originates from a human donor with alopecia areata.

CDR3 nucleotides: TGTGCCAGCAGTGGACCCGGGACAGCGAACACCGGGGAGCTGTTTTTT. It is translated as CASSGPGTANTGELFF. This rearrangement joins TRBV6-1 to TRBJ2-2; TRBD1 matches 7 bases. Germline lookup yields CDR1 MNHNS and CDR2 SASEGT. With 4 bases clipped from V and 0 bases from J, the junction kept 5 bases outside the gene matches. This CDR3 is 16 amino acids long.